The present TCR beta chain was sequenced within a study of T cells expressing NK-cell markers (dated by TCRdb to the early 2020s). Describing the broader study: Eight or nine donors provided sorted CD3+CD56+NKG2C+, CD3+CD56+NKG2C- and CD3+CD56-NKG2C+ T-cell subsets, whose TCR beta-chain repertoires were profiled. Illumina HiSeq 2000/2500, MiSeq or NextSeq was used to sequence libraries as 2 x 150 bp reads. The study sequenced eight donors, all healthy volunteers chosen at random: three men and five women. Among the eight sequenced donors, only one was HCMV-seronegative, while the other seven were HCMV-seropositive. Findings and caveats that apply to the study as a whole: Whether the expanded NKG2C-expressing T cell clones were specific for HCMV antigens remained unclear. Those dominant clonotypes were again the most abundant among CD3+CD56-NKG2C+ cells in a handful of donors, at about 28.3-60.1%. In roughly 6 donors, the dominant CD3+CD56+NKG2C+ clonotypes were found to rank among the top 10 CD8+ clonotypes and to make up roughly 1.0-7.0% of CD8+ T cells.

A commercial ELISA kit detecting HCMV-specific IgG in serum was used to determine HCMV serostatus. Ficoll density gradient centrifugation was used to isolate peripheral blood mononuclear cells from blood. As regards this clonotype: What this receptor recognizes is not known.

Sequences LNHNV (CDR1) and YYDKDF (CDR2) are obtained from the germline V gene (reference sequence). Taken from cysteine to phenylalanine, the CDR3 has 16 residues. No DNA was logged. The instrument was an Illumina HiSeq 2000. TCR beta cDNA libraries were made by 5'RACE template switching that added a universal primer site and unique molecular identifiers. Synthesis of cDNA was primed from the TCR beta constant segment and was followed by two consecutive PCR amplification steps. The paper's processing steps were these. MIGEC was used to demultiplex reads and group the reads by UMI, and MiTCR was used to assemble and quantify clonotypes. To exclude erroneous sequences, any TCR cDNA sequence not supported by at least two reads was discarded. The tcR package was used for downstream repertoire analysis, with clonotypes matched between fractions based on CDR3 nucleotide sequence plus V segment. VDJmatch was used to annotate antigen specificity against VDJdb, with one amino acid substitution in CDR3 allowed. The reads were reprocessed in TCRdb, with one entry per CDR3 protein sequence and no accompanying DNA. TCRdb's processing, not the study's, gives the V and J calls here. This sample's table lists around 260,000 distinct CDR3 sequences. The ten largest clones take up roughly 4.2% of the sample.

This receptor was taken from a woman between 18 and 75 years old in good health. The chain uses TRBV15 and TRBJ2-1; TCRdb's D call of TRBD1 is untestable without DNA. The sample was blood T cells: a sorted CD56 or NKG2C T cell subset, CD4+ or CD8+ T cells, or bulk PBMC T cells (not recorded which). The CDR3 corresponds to CATSTRGGTVYNEQFF.